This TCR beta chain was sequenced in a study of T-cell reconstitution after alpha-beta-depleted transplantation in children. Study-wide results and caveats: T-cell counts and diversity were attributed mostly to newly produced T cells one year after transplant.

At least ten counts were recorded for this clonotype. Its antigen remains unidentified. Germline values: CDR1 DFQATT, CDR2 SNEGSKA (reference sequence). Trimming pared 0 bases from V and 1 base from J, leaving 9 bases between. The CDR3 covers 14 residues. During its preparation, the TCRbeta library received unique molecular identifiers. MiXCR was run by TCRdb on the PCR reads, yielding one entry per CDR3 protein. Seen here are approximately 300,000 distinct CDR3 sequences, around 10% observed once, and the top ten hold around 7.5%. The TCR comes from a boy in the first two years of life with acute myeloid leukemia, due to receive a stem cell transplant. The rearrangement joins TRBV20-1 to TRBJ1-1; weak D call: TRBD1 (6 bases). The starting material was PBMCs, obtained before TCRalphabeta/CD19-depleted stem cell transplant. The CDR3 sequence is CSARDGGRNTEAFF. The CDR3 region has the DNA TGCAGTGCTAGAGATGGGGGGCGGAACACTGAAGCTTTCTTT.